A single TCR beta chain is shown here with its context. Antigen: not known. Investigators reverse transcribed all isolated RNA, so they sequenced expressed TCRB transcripts. Using immunoSEQ multiplex PCR, the repertoire was profiled, and TCRdb retains in-frame clones only, with some absent. The table records about 16,000 clones, 45% to 55% of them present only once. This CDR3 comprises 15 residues. Germline CDR1 reads LNHDA; CDR2 reads SQIVND (reference sequence). V was pared by 5 bases and J by 0 bases, with 11 bases between. This record comes from a study of beta chain features in type 1 diabetes. General study findings and limits: Type 1 diabetes patients had TCRB CDR3s that were shorter (moderately but significantly so) in all four CD4+ subsets. Cells with high TCR expression could be over-represented by cDNA sequencing.

Sequencing was carried out using stem cell memory CD4+ T cells from blood. The rearrangement joins TRBV19 to TRBJ2-1; a weak D match, TRBD2 (6 bases). The TCR was taken from a woman younger than 35 in good health. The CDR3 region is CASSVSGSSYNEQFF. The CDR3, as DNA: TGTGCCAGTAGTGTGAGCGGGTCCTCCTACAATGAGCAGTTCTTC.